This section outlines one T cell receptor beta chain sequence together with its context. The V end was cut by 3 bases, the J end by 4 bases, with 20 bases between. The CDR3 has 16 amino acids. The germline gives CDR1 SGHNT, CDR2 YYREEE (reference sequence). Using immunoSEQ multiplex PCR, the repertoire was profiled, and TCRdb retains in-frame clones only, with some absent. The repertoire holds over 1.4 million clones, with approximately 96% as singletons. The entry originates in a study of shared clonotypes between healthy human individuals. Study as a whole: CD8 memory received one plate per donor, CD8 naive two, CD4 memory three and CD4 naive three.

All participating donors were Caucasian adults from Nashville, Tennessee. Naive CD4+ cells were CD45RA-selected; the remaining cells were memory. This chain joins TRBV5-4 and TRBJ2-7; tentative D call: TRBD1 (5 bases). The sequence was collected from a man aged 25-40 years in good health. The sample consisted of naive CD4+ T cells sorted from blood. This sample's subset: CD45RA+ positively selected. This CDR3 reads CASSSRSGAIQYEQYF. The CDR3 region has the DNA TGTGCCAGCAGCTCGAGGAGTGGGGCTATACAATACGAGCAGTACTTC. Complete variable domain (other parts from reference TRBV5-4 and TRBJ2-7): ETGVTQSPTHLIKTRGQQVTLRCSSQSGHNTVSWYQQALGQGPQFIFQYYREEENGRGNFPPRFSGLQFPNYSSELNVNALELDDSALYLCASSSRSGAIQYEQYFGPGTRLTVT.